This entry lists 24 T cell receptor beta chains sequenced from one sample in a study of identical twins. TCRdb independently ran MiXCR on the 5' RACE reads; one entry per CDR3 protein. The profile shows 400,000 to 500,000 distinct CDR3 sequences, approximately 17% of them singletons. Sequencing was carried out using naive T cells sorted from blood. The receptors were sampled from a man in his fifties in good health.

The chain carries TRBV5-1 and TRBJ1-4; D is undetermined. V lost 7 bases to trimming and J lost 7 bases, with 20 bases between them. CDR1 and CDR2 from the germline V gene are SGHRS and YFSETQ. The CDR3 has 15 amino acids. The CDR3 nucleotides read TGCGCCAGCTCCTCAGACCGATTCGGAGGTGAAAAACTGTTTTTT. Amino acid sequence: CASSSDRFGGEKLFF. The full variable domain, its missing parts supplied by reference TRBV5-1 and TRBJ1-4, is KAGVTQTPRYLIKTRGQQVTLSCSPISGHRSVSWYQQTPGQGLQFLFEYFSETQRNKGNFPGRFSGRQFSNSRSEMNVSTLELGDSALYLCASSSDRFGGEKLFFGSGTQLSVL.

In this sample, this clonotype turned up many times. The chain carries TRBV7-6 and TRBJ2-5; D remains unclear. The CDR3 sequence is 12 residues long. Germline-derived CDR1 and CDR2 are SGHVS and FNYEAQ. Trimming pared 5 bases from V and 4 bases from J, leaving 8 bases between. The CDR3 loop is CASSPRLETQYF. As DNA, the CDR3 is TGTGCCAGCAGCCCCAGATTAGAGACCCAGTACTTC.

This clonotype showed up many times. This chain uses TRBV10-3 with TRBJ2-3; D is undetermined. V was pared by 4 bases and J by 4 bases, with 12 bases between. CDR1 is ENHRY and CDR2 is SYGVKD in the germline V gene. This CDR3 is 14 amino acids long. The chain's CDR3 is CAISALPSSDTQYF. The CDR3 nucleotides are TGTGCCATCAGTGCCCTCCCTAGTTCAGATACGCAGTATTTT.

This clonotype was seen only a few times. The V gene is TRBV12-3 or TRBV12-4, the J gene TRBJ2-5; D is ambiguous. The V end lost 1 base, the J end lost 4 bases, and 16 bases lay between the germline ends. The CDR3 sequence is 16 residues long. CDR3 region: CASSLVPFIIGETQYF. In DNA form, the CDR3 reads TGTGCCAGCAGTTTAGTTCCCTTTATAATCGGAGAGACCCAGTACTTC.

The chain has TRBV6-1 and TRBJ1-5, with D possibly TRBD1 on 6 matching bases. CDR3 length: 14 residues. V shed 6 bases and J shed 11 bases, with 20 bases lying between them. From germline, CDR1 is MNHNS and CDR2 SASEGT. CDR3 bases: TGTGCCAGCAGCCGTACAGGGCCGATAGGAGCCCAGCATTTT. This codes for CASSRTGPIGAQHF.

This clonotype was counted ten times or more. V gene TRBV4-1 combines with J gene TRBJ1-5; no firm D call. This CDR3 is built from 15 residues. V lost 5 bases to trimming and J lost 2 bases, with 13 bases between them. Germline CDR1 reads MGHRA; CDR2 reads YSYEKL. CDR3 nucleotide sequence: TGCGCCAGCAGCAAAAACATCGTGGGCAATCAGCCCCAGCATTTT. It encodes CASSKNIVGNQPQHF.

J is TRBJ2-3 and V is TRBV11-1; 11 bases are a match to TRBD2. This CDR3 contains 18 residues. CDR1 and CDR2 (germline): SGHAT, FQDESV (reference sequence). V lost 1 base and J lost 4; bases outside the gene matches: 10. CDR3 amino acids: CASSLGRGLAGGADTQYF. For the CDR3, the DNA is TGTGCCAGCAGCTTAGGTCGAGGTCTAGCGGGGGGTGCAGATACGCAGTATTTT. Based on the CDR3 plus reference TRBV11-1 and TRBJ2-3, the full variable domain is EAEVAQSPRYKITEKSQAVAFWCDPISGHATLYWYRQILGQGPELLVQFQDESVVDDSQLPKDRFSAERLKGVDSTLKIQPAELGDSAMYLCASSLGRGLAGGADTQYFGPGTRLTVL.

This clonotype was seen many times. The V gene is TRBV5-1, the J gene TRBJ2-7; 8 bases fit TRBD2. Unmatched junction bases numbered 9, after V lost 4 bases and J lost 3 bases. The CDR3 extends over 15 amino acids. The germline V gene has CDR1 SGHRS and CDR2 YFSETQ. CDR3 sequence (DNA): TGCGCCAGCAGCCCTACCGGGGGGGTGAACTACGAGCAGTACTTC. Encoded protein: CASSPTGGVNYEQYF.

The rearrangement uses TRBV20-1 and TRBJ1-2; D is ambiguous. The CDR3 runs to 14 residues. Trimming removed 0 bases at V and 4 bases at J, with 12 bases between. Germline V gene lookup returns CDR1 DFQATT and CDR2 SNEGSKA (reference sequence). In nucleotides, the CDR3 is TGCAGTGCTAGAGAGGGAGGTCTTGGCTATGGCTACACCTTC. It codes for CSAREGGLGYGYTF.

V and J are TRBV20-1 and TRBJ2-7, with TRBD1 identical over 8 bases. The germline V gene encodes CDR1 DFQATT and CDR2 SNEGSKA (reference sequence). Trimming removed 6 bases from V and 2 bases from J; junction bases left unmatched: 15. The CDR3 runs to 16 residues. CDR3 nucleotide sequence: TGCAGTGCGCAGAGAACAGACAGGGGACTTGCCTACGAGCAGTACTTC. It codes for CSAQRTDRGLAYEQYF.

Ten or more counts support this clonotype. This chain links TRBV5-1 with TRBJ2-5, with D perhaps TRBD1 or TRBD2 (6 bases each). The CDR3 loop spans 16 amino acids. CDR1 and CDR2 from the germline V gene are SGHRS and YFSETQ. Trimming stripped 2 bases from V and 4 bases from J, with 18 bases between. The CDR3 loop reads CASSFTSGGSGETQYF. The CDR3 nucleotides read TGCGCCAGCAGCTTTACATCCGGGGGCAGTGGAGAGACCCAGTACTTC.

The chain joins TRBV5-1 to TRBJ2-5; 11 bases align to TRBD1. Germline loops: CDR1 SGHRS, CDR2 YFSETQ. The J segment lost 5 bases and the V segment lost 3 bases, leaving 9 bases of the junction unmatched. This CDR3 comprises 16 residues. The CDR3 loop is CASSSLPGQGDETQYF. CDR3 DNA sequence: TGCGCCAGCAGCTCACTACCGGGACAGGGGGACGAGACCCAGTACTTC.

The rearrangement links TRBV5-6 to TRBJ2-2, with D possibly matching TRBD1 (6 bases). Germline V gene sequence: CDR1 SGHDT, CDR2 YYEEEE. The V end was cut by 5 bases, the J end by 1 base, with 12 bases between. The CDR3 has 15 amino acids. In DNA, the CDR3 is TGTGCCAGCAGGAGGCAGGGGCGGAACACCGGGGAGCTGTTTTTT. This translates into CASRRQGRNTGELFF.

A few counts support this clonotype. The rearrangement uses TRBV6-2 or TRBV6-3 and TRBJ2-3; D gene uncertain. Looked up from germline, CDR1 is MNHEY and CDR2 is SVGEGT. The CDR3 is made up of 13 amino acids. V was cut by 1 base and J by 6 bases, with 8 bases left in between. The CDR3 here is CASSYFGPDTQYF. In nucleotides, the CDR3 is TGTGCCAGCAGTTACTTCGGACCCGATACGCAGTATTTT.

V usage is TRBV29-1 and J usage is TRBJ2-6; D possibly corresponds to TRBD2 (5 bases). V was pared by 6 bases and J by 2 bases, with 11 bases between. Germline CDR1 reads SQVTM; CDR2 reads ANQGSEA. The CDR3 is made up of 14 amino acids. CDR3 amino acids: CSVPGGAGANVLTF. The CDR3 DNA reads TGCAGCGTCCCAGGAGGCGCTGGGGCCAACGTCCTGACTTTC.

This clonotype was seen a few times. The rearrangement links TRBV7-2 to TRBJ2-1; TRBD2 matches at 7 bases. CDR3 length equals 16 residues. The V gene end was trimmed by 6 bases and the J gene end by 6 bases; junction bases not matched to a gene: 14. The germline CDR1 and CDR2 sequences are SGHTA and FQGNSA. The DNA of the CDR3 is TGTGCCAGCAGGCGACCGACTAGCAATCGGGTCAATGAGCAGTTCTTC. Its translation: CASRRPTSNRVNEQFF.

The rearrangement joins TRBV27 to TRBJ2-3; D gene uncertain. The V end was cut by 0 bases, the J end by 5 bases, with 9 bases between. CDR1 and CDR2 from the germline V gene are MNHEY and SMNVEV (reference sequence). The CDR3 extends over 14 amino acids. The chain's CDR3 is CASSLSIDRDTQYF. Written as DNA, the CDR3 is TGTGCCAGCAGTTTATCGATAGACCGAGATACGCAGTATTTT.

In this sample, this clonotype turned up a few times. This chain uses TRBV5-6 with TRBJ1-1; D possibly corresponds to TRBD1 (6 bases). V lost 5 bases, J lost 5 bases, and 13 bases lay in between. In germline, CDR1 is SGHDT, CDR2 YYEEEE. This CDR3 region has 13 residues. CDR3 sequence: CASSWGTSTEAFF. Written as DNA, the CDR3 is TGTGCCAGCAGTTGGGGGACATCTACTGAAGCTTTCTTT.

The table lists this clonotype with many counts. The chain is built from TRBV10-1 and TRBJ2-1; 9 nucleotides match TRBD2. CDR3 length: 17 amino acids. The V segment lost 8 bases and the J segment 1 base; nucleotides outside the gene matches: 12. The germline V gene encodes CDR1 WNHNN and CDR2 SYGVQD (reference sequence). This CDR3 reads CASYSLAGVDSYNEQFF. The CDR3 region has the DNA TGCGCCAGCTACTCGTTAGCGGGGGTAGATTCCTACAATGAGCAGTTCTTC.

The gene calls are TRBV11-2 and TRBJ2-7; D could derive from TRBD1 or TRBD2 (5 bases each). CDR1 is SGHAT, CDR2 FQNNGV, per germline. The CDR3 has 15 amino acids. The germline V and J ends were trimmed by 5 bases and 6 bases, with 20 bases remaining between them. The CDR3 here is CASSLGTTGWVEQYF. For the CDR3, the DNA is TGTGCCAGCAGCCTCGGGACCACCGGTTGGGTCGAGCAGTACTTC. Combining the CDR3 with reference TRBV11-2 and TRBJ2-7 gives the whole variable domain EAGVAQSPRYKIIEKRQSVAFWCNPISGHATLYWYQQILGQGPKLLIQFQNNGVVDDSQLPKDRFSAERLKGVDSTLKIQPAKLEDSAVYLCASSLGTTGWVEQYFGPGTRLTVT.

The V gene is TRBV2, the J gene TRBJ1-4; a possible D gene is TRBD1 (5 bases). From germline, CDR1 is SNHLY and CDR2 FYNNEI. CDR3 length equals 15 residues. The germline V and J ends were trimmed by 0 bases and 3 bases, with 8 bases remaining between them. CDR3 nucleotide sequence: TGTGCCAGCAGTGAAGCGGCGGGGCCTAATGAAAAACTGTTTTTT. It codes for CASSEAAGPNEKLFF. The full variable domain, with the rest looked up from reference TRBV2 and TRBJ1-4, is EPEVTQTPSHQVTQMGQEVILRCVPISNHLYFYWYRQILGQKVEFLVSFYNNEISEKSEIFDDQFSVERPDGSNFTLKIRSTKLEDSAMYFCASSEAAGPNEKLFFGSGTQLSVL.

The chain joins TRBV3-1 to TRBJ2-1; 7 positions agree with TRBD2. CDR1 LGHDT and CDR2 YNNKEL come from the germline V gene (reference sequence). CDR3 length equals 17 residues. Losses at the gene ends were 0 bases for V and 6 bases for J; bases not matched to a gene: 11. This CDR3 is CASSQDIPYGGGNEQFF. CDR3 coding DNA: TGTGCCAGCAGCCAAGATATCCCTTATGGGGGGGGCAATGAGCAGTTCTTC.

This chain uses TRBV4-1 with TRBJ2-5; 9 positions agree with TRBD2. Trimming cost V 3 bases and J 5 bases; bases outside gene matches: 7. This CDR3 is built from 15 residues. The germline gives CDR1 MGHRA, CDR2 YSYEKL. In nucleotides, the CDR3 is TGCGCCAGCAGCCATTTTCTAGCGGGGAGCGAGACCCAGTACTTC. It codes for CASSHFLAGSETQYF.

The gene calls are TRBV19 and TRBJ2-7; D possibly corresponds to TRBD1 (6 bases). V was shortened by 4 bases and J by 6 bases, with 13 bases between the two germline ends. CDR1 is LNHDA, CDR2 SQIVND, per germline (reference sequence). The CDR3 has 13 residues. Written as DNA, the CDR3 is TGTGCCAGTAGTACACAGGGTTGGGGCGAGCAGTACTTC. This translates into CASSTQGWGEQYF.